The rows below give T cell receptor beta chains drawn from one sample of a study of blood T cell repertoires in COVID-19. Produced via immunoSEQ multiplex PCR; TCRdb's table is partial and in-frame only. The sample includes approximately 150,000 clones, 82% of them seen just once. Sequenced sample: PBMCs or T cells enriched from blood (not recorded which). These receptors originate from a man in his 60s who had recovered from COVID-19. Both conserved end residues are part of each CDR3. A D gene is named only where the DNA matches it firmly. Clone size, where shown, is once, few, many, or a class for clones that have expanded.

j_gene,v_gene,abundance,d_gene,CDR3nt,CDR3aa
TRBJ1-3,TRBV7-9,.,.,TGTGCCAGCAGCTTAATTGGAGGGCCAAGCTCTGGAAACACCATATATTTT,CASSLIGGPSSGNTIYF
TRBJ1-2,TRBV19,.,.,TGTGCCAGTAGTATACTAGGCTTGGATAGCGACTATGGCTACACCTTC,CASSILGLDSDYGYTF
TRBJ2-7,TRBV6-5,few,TRBD1,TGTGCCAGCAGTTACGGGACAGGGACCTACGAGCAGTACTTC,CASSYGTGTYEQYF
TRBJ2-1,TRBV7-9,.,TRBD2,TGTGCCAGCAGCTTTAGCGGGGGGGCCGCGGATGAGCAGTTCTTC,CASSFSGGAADEQFF
TRBJ1-5,TRBV28,.,TRBD1,TGTGCCAGCAGTTTCCTAGGACAGGGGGCAAAAAGTCAGCCCCAGCATTTT,CASSFLGQGAKSQPQHF
TRBJ2-2,TRBV29-1,.,TRBD1,TGCAGCGTGTTAGGGACAGGCCGGGGGGAGCTGTTTTTT,CSVLGTGRGELFF
TRBJ1-2,TRBV5-6,.,TRBD1,TGTGCCAGCAGCACTGGGACAGGGTGCACCTTC,CASSTGTGCTF
TRBJ2-2,TRBV7-6,once,.,TGTGCCAGCAGGTTCTACGACTTCAGGGGCATAAACACCGGGGAGCTGTTTTTT,CASRFYDFRGINTGELFF
TRBJ2-1,TRBV7-3,.,.,TGTGCCAGCAGCATACAGGACAGCCCAGCAGATGAGCAGTTCTTC,CASSIQDSPADEQFF
TRBJ1-1,TRBV4-2,.,.,TGTGCCAGCAGCCAAGATCGGAGAAAGACTGAAGCTTTCTTT,CASSQDRRKTEAFF
TRBJ2-2,TRBV7-8,once,TRBD2,TGTGCCAGCAGCTTAGGACTAGCTAAGTCGGGGGAGCTGTTTTTT,CASSLGLAKSGELFF
TRBJ2-2,TRBV11-3,.,TRBD2,TGTGCCAGCAGCTCTGGGACTACCAACACCGGGGAGCTGTTTTTT,CASSSGTTNTGELFF
TRBJ1-1,TRBV27,.,.,TGTGCCAGCAGTTTTCACGGTCGTGAAGCTTTCTTT,CASSFHGREAFF
TRBJ1-1,TRBV27,.,TRBD1,TGTGCCAGCAGTTTTCGGAAGACAGGGGGCACTGAAGCTTTCTTT,CASSFRKTGGTEAFF
TRBJ2-3,TRBV28,few,TRBD2,TGTGCCAGCAGTTTCGTAGCGGGAACAGATACGCAGTATTTT,CASSFVAGTDTQYF
TRBJ1-6,TRBV18,.,.,TGTGCCAGCTCACCACCGGGAGGCTCCTATAATTCACCCCTCCACTTT,CASSPPGGSYNSPLHF
TRBJ2-1,TRBV19,.,TRBD2,TGTGCCAGTAGTATTCTGGCGGGAGGGCATGATGAGCAGTTCTTC,CASSILAGGHDEQFF
TRBJ1-1,TRBV18,.,TRBD1,TGTGCCAGCTCACCCCCTAGCAGGGGGCGGAGTAGGACTGAAGCTTTCTTT,CASSPPSRGRSRTEAFF
TRBJ2-5,TRBV5-6,.,TRBD2,TGTGCCAGCAGCGGACCCAGCGGGACTTGGTACCAAGAGACCCAGTACTTC,CASSGPSGTWYQETQYF
TRBJ1-4,TRBV5-1,.,.,TGCGCCAGCAGTCTGGCTGCAACTAATGAAAAACTGTTTTTT,CASSLAATNEKLFF
TRBJ1-2,TRBV7-9,.,.,TGTGCCAGCCCCCAGGGAAGTGGCTACACCTTC,CASPQGSGYTF
TRBJ1-6,TRBV19,.,.,TGTGCCAGTAGTACAAGGACAGACTCACCCCTCCACTTT,CASSTRTDSPLHF
TRBJ2-7,TRBV18,.,TRBD1,TGTGCCAGCTCACGCATACCGGGACAGGGCCTTTCCTACGAGCAGTACTTC,CASSRIPGQGLSYEQYF
TRBJ2-1,TRBV3-1/TRBV3-2,.,TRBD2,TGTGCCAGCAGCCGGGGACTAGCGGGGCCATTAAACAATGAGCAGTTCTTC,CASSRGLAGPLNNEQFF
TRBJ2-5,TRBV30,.,TRBD2,TGTGCCTGGAGTGTACGGGGACTAGCGGGGGGTAGCGAGACCCAGTACTTC,CAWSVRGLAGGSETQYF
TRBJ2-7,TRBV18,.,.,TGTGCCAGCTCACCAAGAGGGGGCTCCTACGAGCAGTACTTC,CASSPRGGSYEQYF
TRBJ2-5,TRBV3-1/TRBV3-2,.,TRBD2,TGTGCCAGCAGCCAACTTAGCGGGGGGCTTGGGACCCAGTACTTC,CASSQLSGGLGTQYF
TRBJ1-2,TRBV7-2,.,.,TGTGCCAGCAGCCCAACACCTCCTAACTATGGCTACACCTTC,CASSPTPPNYGYTF
TRBJ2-3,TRBV5-1,.,TRBD2,TGCGCCAGCAGCTTCCGGACTAGCGGGAGCACAGATACGCAGTATTTT,CASSFRTSGSTDTQYF
TRBJ2-5,TRBV7-9,once,.,TGTGCCAGCAGCTTGACAGGTCCTTTGGAGACCCAGTACTTC,CASSLTGPLETQYF
TRBJ1-4,TRBV30,few,TRBD1,TGTGCCTGGACAGAAGGAATAGGGGGCTCGTTGTTTTTT,CAWTEGIGGSLFF